Listed here is a single TCR beta chain. The specificity of this receptor is unknown. Base qualities are not provided; no much larger clone lies one nucleotide away. The time point label on this specimen signifies: pre-sensitization, week 0. The treatment or condition label for this specimen denotes: therapeutic diphenylcyclopropenone sensitization with weekly scalp DPC. At each patch-test visit, blood was drawn before the patch test was applied. Eligible patients were aged 18 to 70, diagnosed with alopecia, deemed suitable for DPC therapy, and excluded if pregnant. Total RNA was isolated from unfractionated whole blood collected in Tempus Blood RNA tubes. The library was made by RACE. Sequenced on a NextSeq 500. During library preparation, unique molecular identifiers were attached to individual cDNA molecules so that TCRs could be counted in a quantitative, reproducible way. Each blood RNA sample was used to sequence both TCR alpha and TCR beta chains. The paper's processing steps were these. The median number of TCRs per sample was 90,000 to 100,000, ranging from roughly 20,000 to 690,600. V, J and CDR3 annotation of the TCR reads was performed with the Decombinator software suite. To make PS versus PT1 abundance plots, every sample was subsampled to the same number of TCRs (28,000). Expanded TCRs were defined as absent before sensitization and observed at least eight times at the 2-week time point. In TCRdb, the public reads were trimmed at Q25 with fastp and aligned with MiXCR, with productive beta chains retained. Rows matching on CDR3 protein sequence are summarized as one entry with the most common DNA and genes. The V and J calls and clone size come from TCRdb's table, not from the authors' own analysis. Here the sample has 150,000 to 200,000 distinct CDR3 sequences; more than 25% occur a single time. Jointly, the top ten make up less than 3% of the sample.

V is clipped by 5 bases and J by 15 bases, and the sequence between their germline boundaries is 17 bases long. From the cysteine through the phenylalanine, the CDR3 covers 12 amino acids. The entry retains the CDR3 DNA only, 36 bases that are in frame from base 1. CDR1 and CDR2, looked up from the germline V gene, are SNHLY and FYNNEI. The source of the sample is a study of human T cells and chemical hapten exposure (dated by TCRdb to the early 2020s). For context, the study as a whole: For sensitization, 2% DPC in acetone was applied to an approximately 2 cm by approximately 2 cm area of upper inner arm skin. Weekly therapeutic DPC doses were additionally applied to the scalp of patients throughout the roughly 25-week study period. Patch testing was performed on the upper back with Finn chambers containing 0.01% DPC, and the patch tests were scored after 6 days according to International Contact Dermatitis Research Group standards. Most of the patients in the cohort were female, and the cohort covered alopecia areata with under or over 50% scalp involvement, alopecia totalis and alopecia universalis. The libraries were sequenced as a pool, and the TCR yield per sample differed mostly because of small variations in library volumes within the pool. In alopecia patients, the study followed how the peripheral blood TCR repertoire changed in vivo over primary and secondary sensitization to diphenylcyclopropenone (DPC), a hapten. Patient blood was sampled pre-sensitization (week 0) and at 2, 6 and about 24 weeks after DPC sensitization. Under 30 alopecia patients gave blood for TCR sequencing at one to four time points (pre-sensitization, 2, 6 and 24 weeks).

The research as a whole found: Significantly more large CDR3 similarity clusters were formed by expanded TCRs than by pre-sensitization or healthy control sets, consistent with antigen-driven responses. After repeated subsampling, the strength of the expansion versus patch-test correlation and the threshold at which it became significant changed. Because all patients had alopecia, a presumed autoimmune disease, the immune response of the patients might differ from that of healthy individuals. Patch test score correlated positively with the number of PT1 expanded TCRs, reaching significance at thresholds 8, 16 and 32 but not at 4. DPC sensitization did not change how many TCRs were above 1 in 1000 frequency, and no evidence was found of alterations in global repertoire structure.

The chain uses TRBV2 and TRBJ1-5; too little of a D gene remains to name it. Specimen: whole blood, collected in connection with sensitization to the hapten diphenylcyclopropenone (DPC). This TCR derives from a woman in her 30s with alopecia areata. Some clones in this sample may be carry-over from other donors' samples. Here is the DNA: TGTGCCAGCAGTCGCGAAGGGCCCTGGAGGCATTTT. Translated, it reads CASSREGPWRHF.